Presented here are 24 T cell receptor beta chains from one specimen sequenced in a study of T cells in Graves' hyperthyroidism and ophthalmopathy (dated by TCRdb to between 2018 and 2021). Receptors were amplified or captured by multiplex PCR. Sequencing relied on an Illumina HiSeq 2000. Amplification of TCR beta CDR3 regions was carried out from RNA transcripts. The first round of RT-PCR for the TCR CDR3 was performed with the HTBI primer set and the Qiagen OneStep RT-PCR kit. The public sequencing data were trimmed at Q25 with fastp and processed into clonotypes with MiXCR by TCRdb, which kept only in-frame beta chains. Rows with a matching CDR3 protein are joined into one entry that keeps the most common DNA and genes. The sample table shows fewer than 650,000 distinct CDR3 sequences, and around 14% are seen once. The ten largest account for under 7% of the sample. Specimen: blood. Source of these receptors: a woman in her twenties or thirties with Graves' hyperthyroidism that later progressed to Graves' ophthalmopathy.

This clonotype was found many times. CDR3 protein: CASSSRGGMTSYEQYF. The CDR3 bases are TGTGCCAGCAGCTCGCGGGGTGGGATGACTTCCTACGAGCAGTACTTC. This sequence joins TRBV7-2 and TRBJ2-7; D may be TRBD2 (6 bases). Germline-derived CDR1 and CDR2 are SGHTA and FQGNSA. This CDR3 is 16 amino acids long. Trimming removed 4 bases at V and 1 base at J, with 17 bases between.

This clonotype was seen ten or more times. The V gene is TRBV20-1, the J gene TRBJ2-7; maybe TRBD2 (6 bases). The CDR3 has 17 amino acids. Looked up from germline, CDR1 is DFQATT and CDR2 is SNEGSKA (reference sequence). Between the trimmed V and J ends, which lost 0 bases and 1 base, there was a span of 19 bases. The CDR3 sequence is CSARDPTGLLLSYEQYF. The CDR3 coding sequence is TGCAGTGCTAGAGACCCGACGGGACTTCTCTTGTCCTACGAGCAGTACTTC.

As concerns this clonotype: The junction departs from germline at one end; a sequencing error may be responsible. The chain carries TRBV28 and TRBJ1-2; a possible D gene is TRBD1 (5 bases). Germline CDR1 is MDHEN and CDR2 is SYDVKM. There are 13 residues in the CDR3. CDR3 sequence reads: CGSSDGQGRGYTF. The CDR3 DNA sequence: TGTGGCAGCAGTGATGGGCAGGGTCGGGGCTACACCTTC.

This clonotype was counted ten times or more. The gene calls are TRBV20-1 and TRBJ1-4; unclear D gene. Germline V gives CDR1 DFQATT, CDR2 SNEGSKA (reference sequence). Trimming removed 5 bases at V and 4 bases at J, with 14 bases between. This CDR3 has 14 amino acids. CDR3 loop: CSASRGGINEKLFF. CDR3 coding DNA: TGCAGTGCTTCCCGGGGAGGGATTAATGAAAAACTGTTTTTT.

This clonotype was seen a handful of times. The genes are TRBV20-1 and TRBJ2-5; D possibly corresponds to TRBD1 (5 bases). Trimming pared 6 bases from V and 2 bases from J, leaving 16 bases between. The CDR3 contains 14 residues. Germline values: CDR1 DFQATT, CDR2 SNEGSKA (reference sequence). The CDR3 sequence: CSAPSFRVQETQYF. In nucleotides, the CDR3 is TGCAGTGCCCCCTCCTTCAGGGTTCAAGAGACCCAGTACTTC.

With regard to this clonotype: A much larger clone is a single base away; this may be a read error. J is TRBJ2-1 and V is TRBV6-1; tentatively, D is TRBD2 (5 bases). The DNA end favors TRBJ2-7, so the J call may be wrong. Per germline, CDR1 MNHNS and CDR2 SASEGT. This CDR3 has 17 amino acids. CDR3 amino acids: CASVPTGYSISYNEQYF. CDR3 nucleotides: TGTGCCAGCGTCCCGACGGGATATAGTATCTCCTACAATGAGCAGTACTTC.

This clonotype was found many times. The rearrangement links TRBV7-9 to TRBJ2-5; no definite D call. There are 16 residues in the CDR3. The V and J ends lost 2 bases and 5 bases respectively, with 18 bases between them. Looked up from germline, CDR1 is SEHNR and CDR2 is FQNEAQ (reference sequence). The CDR3: CASSLTAYIPSETQYF. The CDR3 DNA reads TGTGCCAGCAGCTTAACAGCCTACATTCCGTCGGAGACCCAGTACTTC.

This clonotype showed up many times. J is TRBJ2-1 and V is TRBV7-2; 8 bases are a match to TRBD1. The germline gives CDR1 SGHTA, CDR2 FQGNSA. V shed 1 base, J shed 12 bases, and the junction held 14 bases outside the gene matches. The CDR3 consists of 16 residues. In nucleotides, the CDR3 is TGTGCCAGCAGCTTAGAGCCAGGACAGGGCCTTCAGGGGCAGTTCTTC. Translating gives CASSLEPGQGLQGQFF.

The sample holds many counts of this clonotype. J is TRBJ1-2 and V is TRBV12-3 or TRBV12-4; a weak D match, TRBD1 (5 bases). The CDR3 consists of 15 residues. V lost 0 bases to trimming and J lost 4 bases, with 12 bases between them. This CDR3 is CASSLAAGYSYGYTF. The CDR3 DNA follows: TGTGCCAGCAGTTTAGCGGCAGGGTACAGCTATGGCTACACCTTC.

There are many counts of this clonotype. The rearrangement joins TRBV30 to TRBJ2-6; no clear D. Trimming removed 3 bases at V and 0 bases at J, with 9 bases between. Per germline, CDR1 GTSNPN and CDR2 SVGIG (reference sequence). The CDR3 length is 15 residues. Here the CDR3 reads CAWSRQYSGANVLTF. The CDR3 region has the DNA TGTGCCTGGAGCCGTCAGTACTCTGGGGCCAACGTCCTGACTTTC.

V is TRBV24-1 and J is TRBJ1-2, with D unclear. The CDR3 is 11 residues long. The V and J ends lost 1 base and 8 bases respectively, with 4 bases between them. Germline-derived CDR1 and CDR2 are KGHDR and SFDVKD. The CDR3 bases are TGTGCCACCAGTGATTTTTCCGGCTACACCTTC. Translation: CATSDFSGYTF.

J is TRBJ2-7 and V is TRBV29-1, with 10 bases lining up with TRBD2. Germline lookup yields CDR1 SQVTM and CDR2 ANQGSEA. V was clipped by 6 bases and J by 2 bases; unmatched bases: 7. CDR3 size: 14 residues. CDR3 sequence reads: CSVSGTSATYEQYF. The CDR3 DNA reads as TGCAGCGTGTCCGGGACTAGCGCAACCTACGAGCAGTACTTC.

This clonotype appeared many times. V and J are TRBV6-2 or TRBV6-3 and TRBJ1-1; D perhaps matches TRBD1 (6 bases). V was cut by 6 bases and J by 2 bases, with 19 bases left in between. This CDR3 has 16 amino acids. Germline CDR1 and CDR2: MNHEY and SVGEGT. CDR3 in amino acids: CASSPSRTASNTEAFF. The CDR3 bases are TGTGCCAGCAGCCCCTCGAGGACAGCATCAAACACTGAAGCTTTCTTT.

With regard to this clonotype: Possible read error: a much larger clone is one base away. The chain carries TRBV3-1 and TRBJ1-1, with D perhaps TRBD1 (5 bases). The CDR3 has 16 residues. V lost 6 bases and J lost 1, with 18 bases in between. Germline V CDR1 and CDR2: LGHDT, YNNKEL (reference sequence). The DNA for the CDR3 is TGTGCCAGCAGGCAAACAGGACGGGGGAGGAACACTGAAGCTTTCTTT. As protein: CASRQTGRGRNTEAFF.

This clonotype was detected ten times or more. This chain uses TRBV2 with TRBJ2-3; 10 bases agree with TRBD2. The CDR3 spans 17 residues. Germline CDR1 SNHLY, CDR2 FYNNEI. The V gene end was trimmed by 3 bases and the J gene end by 0 bases; junction bases not matched to a gene: 6. DNA for the CDR3: TGTGCCAGCAGTGAGTCTAGCGGGAGAACTAGCACAGATACGCAGTATTTT. It encodes CASSESSGRTSTDTQYF.

There are many counts of this clonotype. The chain couples TRBV19 to TRBJ2-7; tentative D call: TRBD2 (6 bases). V dropped 2 bases and J dropped 3 bases, with 17 bases sitting between them. The CDR3 totals 16 residues. Germline-derived CDR1 and CDR2 are LNHDA and SQIVND (reference sequence). The CDR3 protein is CASSISGRDPYYEQYF. The DNA of the CDR3 is TGTGCCAGTAGTATATCTGGGCGGGACCCCTACTACGAGCAGTACTTC.

The V and J genes are TRBV2 and TRBJ1-1, with D unclear. This CDR3 has 15 residues. Germline lookup yields CDR1 SNHLY and CDR2 FYNNEI. V was cut by 4 bases and J by 6 bases, with 18 bases left in between. For the CDR3, the DNA is TGTGCCAGCAGTGCGGAACAGACGGCCTTCCCTGAAGCTTTCTTT. Residues: CASSAEQTAFPEAFF.

This clonotype was recorded at least ten times. The chain links TRBV20-1 to TRBJ2-7, with 11 bases fitting TRBD1. The CDR3 sequence is 13 residues long. Germline CDR1 and CDR2: DFQATT and SNEGSKA (reference sequence). The junction had 4 bases not matched to a gene; V was cut back by 7 bases and J by 2 bases. CDR3 in amino acids: CSVGQGDTYEQYF. In nucleotides, the CDR3 is TGCAGTGTGGGACAGGGGGACACCTACGAGCAGTACTTC.

This clonotype was counted many times. This chain links TRBV7-2 with TRBJ2-1, with D perhaps matching TRBD2 (6 bases). CDR3 length: 17 amino acids. The germline gives CDR1 SGHTA, CDR2 FQGNSA. V was cut by 2 bases and J by 2 bases, with 16 bases left in between. The DNA of the CDR3 is TGTGCCAGCAGCTTACTTCCTGGCGGGACGGCCTACAATGAGCAGTTCTTC. It encodes CASSLLPGGTAYNEQFF.

CDR3 nucleotide sequence: TGTGCCAGCAGCCCCCGACGTCGGGAGCTGTCTGGGGCCAACGTCCTGACTTTC. Amino acids: CASSPRRRELSGANVLTF. The chain uses TRBV9 and TRBJ2-6; possibly TRBD2 for D (6 bases). V lost 4 bases, J lost 1 base, and 18 bases lay in between. Germline CDR1 and CDR2: SGDLS and YYNGEE. This CDR3 has 18 amino acids. The full variable domain, with the rest looked up from reference TRBV9 and TRBJ2-6, is DSGVTQTPKHLITATGQRVTLRCSPRSGDLSVYWYQQSLDQGLQFLIQYYNGEERAKGNILERFSAQQFPDLHSELNLSSLELGDSALYFCASSPRRRELSGANVLTFGAGSRLTVL.

The chain carries TRBV5-1 and TRBJ1-2; 9 bases match TRBD1. V lost 6 bases to trimming and J lost 7 bases; unmatched junction nucleotides: 10. CDR3 length: 14 residues. Germline assignment: CDR1 SGHRS and CDR2 YFSETQ. The CDR3 DNA reads as TGCGCCAGCAACGAAGGGACAGGGAGCGCTGGCTACACCTTC. It encodes CASNEGTGSAGYTF.

This clonotype has more than one count but fewer than ten. This chain links TRBV20-1 with TRBJ2-1; D not resolved. Germline V gene sequence: CDR1 DFQATT, CDR2 SNEGSKA (reference sequence). With 4 bases removed from V and 2 bases from J, the gap between germline ends came to 21 bases. CDR3 length: 17 amino acids. The CDR3 DNA is TGCAGTGCTATACCCTCTACAGAGTGGGCGACCTACAATGAGCAGTTCTTC. Amino acids: CSAIPSTEWATYNEQFF.

The V and J genes are TRBV28 and TRBJ2-7, with TRBD2 identical over 10 bases. Looked up from germline, CDR1 is MDHEN and CDR2 is SYDVKM. This CDR3 is built from 13 residues. The J segment lost 5 bases and the V segment lost 8 bases, leaving 6 bases of the junction unmatched. The CDR3 reads CASAPLAGDEQYF. CDR3 sequence (DNA): TGTGCCAGCGCCCCCCTAGCGGGAGACGAGCAGTACTTC.

This sequence joins TRBV12-3 or TRBV12-4 and TRBJ1-6; D ambiguous. This CDR3 has 11 residues. Trimming removed 5 bases at V and 9 bases at J, with 5 bases between. CDR3 region: CASSVGSPLHF. The CDR3 DNA reads TGTGCCAGCAGTGTAGGTTCACCCCTCCACTTT.